A single sample gave rise to the 9 T cell receptor beta chains below, sequenced in a study of blood T cell repertoires in COVID-19. Measured with immunoSEQ multiplex PCR; TCRdb has only the in-frame clones, and not every one. The data contain about 220,000 clones, about nine tenths of them singletons. Sequenced: PBMCs or T cells enriched from blood (not recorded which). These receptors were collected from a woman younger than 45 who had recovered from COVID-19.

The chain recombines TRBV5-8 with TRBJ2-1; a weak D match, TRBD1 (6 bases). Germline V gene sequence: CDR1 SGHTS, CDR2 YDEGEE. The CDR3 has 17 residues. Trimming shortened V by 1 base and J by 3 bases, and 17 bases separated the two germline ends. The CDR3 region is CASSLRRTDRDYNEQFF. CDR3 nucleotide sequence: TGTGCCAGCAGCTTGCGCCGGACAGACCGGGACTACAATGAGCAGTTCTTC.

This chain links TRBV15 with TRBJ2-5; TRBD1 aligns across 9 bases. Germline V gene lookup returns CDR1 LNHNV and CDR2 YYDKDF (reference sequence). Unmatched junction bases numbered 7, after V lost 1 base and J lost 7 bases. This CDR3 region has 15 residues. The CDR3, as DNA: TGTGCCACCAGCAGAGGAGGGACAGGGTGGGGGACCCAGTACTTC. Residues: CATSRGGTGWGTQYF.

The chain uses TRBV7-2 and TRBJ1-6, with 7 bases lining up with TRBD1. The CDR3 runs 16 residues. The J segment lost 6 bases and the V segment lost 0 bases, leaving 5 bases of the junction unmatched. CDR1 is SGHTA and CDR2 is FQGNSA in the germline V gene. CDR3 sequence (DNA): TGTGCCAGCAGCTTAGCAGGGGGCGCTAGTAATTCACCCCTCCACTTT. It codes for CASSLAGGASNSPLHF.

The chain carries TRBV25-1 and TRBJ2-2, with D hard to call. The CDR3 loop spans 13 amino acids. Deletions cut 9 bases from V and 0 bases from J, with 8 bases between. CDR1 and CDR2 (germline): MGHDK, SYGVNS. The CDR3 DNA follows: TGTGCCAGTCCGACTGCGAACACCGGGGAGCTGTTTTTT. Protein product: CASPTANTGELFF.

The sample holds a few counts of this clone. One end of the junction fails to match germline, which may point to a read error. The chain recombines TRBV5-1 with TRBJ1-2; perhaps TRBD1 as D (6 bases). The germline V gene has CDR1 SGHRS and CDR2 YFSETQ. The CDR3 is 15 residues long. The CDR3 DNA follows: TGCGCCAGCAGTTTGGACAGTCCAACGGTCTATGGCTACACCTTC. This sequence encodes CASSLDSPTVYGYTF.

The chain carries TRBV7-3 and TRBJ1-1; no definite D call. The germline V gene has CDR1 SGHTA and CDR2 FQGTGA. V was clipped by 0 bases and J by 6 bases, with 8 bases between them. The CDR3 has 13 amino acids. Here the CDR3 reads CASSLTFRSEAFF. In nucleotides, the CDR3 is TGTGCCAGCAGCTTAACGTTCAGGTCTGAAGCTTTCTTT.

This clone has just one count. This rearrangement joins TRBV5-1 to TRBJ2-1; D call uncertain. Germline V gives CDR1 SGHRS, CDR2 YFSETQ. The length of the CDR3 is 11 residues. V was cut by 4 bases and J by 5 bases, with 4 bases left in between. CDR3: CASSGHNEQFF. DNA for the CDR3: TGCGCCAGCAGCGGGCACAATGAGCAGTTCTTC.

The chain carries TRBV5-4 and TRBJ2-7; 9 positions agree with TRBD1. The CDR3 is 16 amino acids. Germline V CDR1 and CDR2: SGHNT, YYREEE (reference sequence). V gave up 0 bases and J gave up 3 bases; unmatched junction bases: 7. The CDR3 region has the DNA TGTGCCAGCAGCTTGGGACAGGGGGAAAATGACTACGAGCAGTACTTC. Amino acids: CASSLGQGENDYEQYF. The full variable domain, in which reference TRBV5-4 and TRBJ2-7 provide the parts outside the CDR3, is ETGVTQSPTHLIKTRGQQVTLRCSSQSGHNTVSWYQQALGQGPQFIFQYYREEENGRGNFPPRFSGLQFPNYSSELNVNALELDDSALYLCASSLGQGENDYEQYFGPGTRLTVT.

This chain connects TRBV7-8 to TRBJ1-1, with 8 bases matching TRBD1. The V gene end was trimmed by 4 bases and the J gene end by 0 bases; junction bases not matched to a gene: 7. The CDR3 is 16 amino acids. Germline CDR1 and CDR2: SGHVS and FQNEAQ. CDR3 bases: TGTGCCAGCAGCTCTGGACAGGGCCATATGAACACTGAAGCTTTCTTT. This codes for CASSSGQGHMNTEAFF.